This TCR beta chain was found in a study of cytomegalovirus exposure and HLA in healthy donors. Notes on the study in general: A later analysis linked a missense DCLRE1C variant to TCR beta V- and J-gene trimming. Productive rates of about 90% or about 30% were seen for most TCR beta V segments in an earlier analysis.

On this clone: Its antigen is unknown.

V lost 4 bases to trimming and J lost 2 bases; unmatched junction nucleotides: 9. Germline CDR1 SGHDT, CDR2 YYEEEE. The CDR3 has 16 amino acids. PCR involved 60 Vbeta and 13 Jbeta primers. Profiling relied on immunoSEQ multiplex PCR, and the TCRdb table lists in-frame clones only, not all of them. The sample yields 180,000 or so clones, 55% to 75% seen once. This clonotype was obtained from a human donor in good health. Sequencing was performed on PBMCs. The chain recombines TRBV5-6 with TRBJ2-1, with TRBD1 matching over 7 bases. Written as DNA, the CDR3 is TGTGCCAGCAGCCGAACAGGGGCTGGCGCCTACAATGAGCAGTTCTTC. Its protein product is CASSRTGAGAYNEQFF.